Detailed here is one T cell receptor beta chain. Original processing methods: Filtering differed, since immunoSEQ gave only junction sequences and no quality scores. TCRdb's table, derived via immunoSEQ multiplex PCR, lists solely in-frame clones and lacks some. D and trimming come from the DNA, and the V and J calls and clone size come from that table. This table has 950,000 to 1,100,000 clones, around three quarters appearing once. This entry is derived from a study of shared clonotypes between healthy human individuals. This CDR3 is built from 14 residues. Trimming took 4 bases from V and 8 from J; bases not matched to a gene: 7. Germline assignment: CDR1 LGHNA and CDR2 YNFKEQ.

Sequencing was done on a sample of memory CD4+ T cells from PBMCs. Documented subset: CD45RA-negative fraction. The rearrangement uses TRBV4-2 and TRBJ2-1, with 8 bases identical to TRBD2. The source of this sequence is a man aged 18 to 35 in good health. Some clones in this sample may be carry-over from other donors' samples. The CDR3 DNA follows: TGTGCCAGCAGCCCAGCGGGAGTGGGTGATGAGCAGTTCTTC. Amino acid sequence: CASSPAGVGDEQFF.